What follows are 28 T cell receptor beta chains derived from one specimen sequenced in a study of cytomegalovirus exposure and HLA in healthy donors. 13 Jbeta primers and 60 Vbeta primers were used for the PCR. Generated by immunoSEQ multiplex PCR, the TCRdb table keeps only in-frame clones and is missing some. Altogether around 120,000 clones are present, roughly 77% being singletons, with the ten largest covering around 1.8%. The source material was PBMCs. The source of these receptors is a man in his late teens or twenties in good health and CMV-seronegative.

The rearrangement links TRBV6-6 to TRBJ2-7, with TRBD2 matching 9 bases. Germline-derived CDR1 and CDR2 are MNHNY and SVGAGI (reference sequence). J gave up 8 bases and V 0 bases, and 8 bases lay outside the gene matches. The CDR3 runs 15 residues. In DNA form, the CDR3 reads TGTGCCAGCAGTTACTCGTTCGAGCGGGGGGAAAAGCAGTACTTC. Translating gives CASSYSFERGEKQYF.

The rearrangement links TRBV7-2 to TRBJ1-2; perhaps TRBD1 as D (6 bases). Per the germline V gene, CDR1 is SGHTA and CDR2 is FQGNSA. The ends were cut back, 3 bases at V and 5 bases at J, with 19 bases in the middle. This CDR3 comprises 16 residues. This CDR3 reads CASSFLNPGQSYGYTF. CDR3 DNA sequence: TGTGCCAGCAGCTTTCTTAATCCGGGACAATCTTATGGCTACACCTTC.

This CDR3 is CASSLGGLEQYF. In DNA, the CDR3 is TGTGCCAGCAGCTTAGGAGGGCTCGAGCAGTACTTC. J is TRBJ2-7 and V is TRBV11-2, with a possible D match to TRBD2 (5 bases). The CDR3 length is 12 residues. From germline, CDR1 is SGHAT and CDR2 FQNNGV. Trimming left V 1 base short and J 6 bases short, with 7 bases between.

The chain couples TRBV2 to TRBJ1-2, with D perhaps TRBD1 (5 bases). Trimming shortened V by 6 bases and J by 2 bases, and 13 bases separated the two germline ends. CDR3 length: 14 amino acids. Germline V gene data show CDR1 as SNHLY and CDR2 as FYNNEI. The CDR3 is CASSLIAGNYGYTF. DNA for the CDR3: TGTGCCAGCAGCCTAATAGCAGGGAACTATGGCTACACCTTC. Combining the CDR3 with reference TRBV2 and TRBJ1-2 gives the whole variable domain EPEVTQTPSHQVTQMGQEVILRCVPISNHLYFYWYRQILGQKVEFLVSFYNNEISEKSEIFDDQFSVERPDGSNFTLKIRSTKLEDSAMYFCASSLIAGNYGYTFGSGTRLTVV.

This clone has a handful of counts. The genes are TRBV13 and TRBJ2-1, with TRBD2 matching 9 bases. There are 14 residues in the CDR3. V was clipped by 5 bases and J by 5 bases; unmatched bases: 4. Germline V gives CDR1 PRHDT, CDR2 FYEKMQ (reference sequence). The CDR3 is CASSLRLADNEQFF. CDR3 in DNA: TGTGCCAGCAGCCTCCGACTAGCGGACAATGAGCAGTTCTTC.

This chain's CDR3 is CASSRSNEQFF. DNA for the CDR3: TGTGCCAGCAGCCGGAGCAATGAGCAGTTCTTC. The V and J genes are TRBV7-9 and TRBJ2-1; D remains unclear. Germline V gives CDR1 SEHNR, CDR2 FQNEAQ (reference sequence). The CDR3 totals 11 residues. V lost 5 bases, J lost 6 bases, and 5 bases lay in between.

The rearrangement uses TRBV7-6 and TRBJ1-5; the match to TRBD1 covers 8 bases. V lost 3 bases and J lost 7; bases outside the gene matches: 2. Per the germline V gene, CDR1 is SGHVS and CDR2 is FNYEAQ. This CDR3 is 13 amino acids long. The CDR3 region is CASSLTGDQPQHF. CDR3 sequence (DNA): TGTGCCAGCAGCTTGACAGGGGACCAGCCCCAGCATTTT.

The chain has TRBV6-1 and TRBJ2-7; D is perhaps TRBD2 (7 bases). The CDR3 is 12 amino acids. CDR1 MNHNS and CDR2 SASEGT come from the germline V gene. V shed 8 bases and J shed 3 bases, with 11 bases lying between them. The CDR3 DNA reads TGTGCCAGCGGGGGCGGGGGCTACGAGCAGTACTTC. Translation: CASGGGGYEQYF.

The CDR3 DNA reads as TGTGCCAGCAGTGAAGCCTTGCAGGGACAGGGGCCCCGTCATCCCAATCAGCCCCAGCATTTT. Protein sequence: CASSEALQGQGPRHPNQPQHF. V gene TRBV6-1 combines with J gene TRBJ1-5; 10 bases align to TRBD1. Germline CDR1 is MNHNS and CDR2 is SASEGT. Losses at the gene ends were 0 bases for V and 3 bases for J; bases not matched to a gene: 17. This CDR3 is built from 21 residues.

This chain connects TRBV2 to TRBJ1-1, with 10 bases identical to TRBD1. This CDR3 contains 15 residues. V gave up 6 bases and J gave up 1 base; unmatched junction bases: 5. Germline V gene lookup returns CDR1 SNHLY and CDR2 FYNNEI. Written as DNA, the CDR3 is TGTGCCAGCAGGGGGACAGGGGCTCAGAACACTGAAGCTTTCTTT. This translates into CASRGTGAQNTEAFF.

The chain recombines TRBV5-1 with TRBJ2-7; 7 bases line up with TRBD1. V trimming: 4 bases; J trimming: 0 bases; junction bases outside the gene matches: 7. CDR3 size: 15 residues. Per germline, CDR1 SGHRS and CDR2 YFSETQ. This CDR3 reads CASSIGTVSSYEQYF. CDR3 coding DNA: TGCGCCAGCAGCATAGGGACAGTTAGCTCCTACGAGCAGTACTTC. The variable domain in full, with the rest retrieved from reference TRBV5-1 and TRBJ2-7, is KAGVTQTPRYLIKTRGQQVTLSCSPISGHRSVSWYQQTPGQGLQFLFEYFSETQRNKGNFPGRFSGRQFSNSRSEMNVSTLELGDSALYLCASSIGTVSSYEQYFGPGTRLTVT.

Concerning this clone itself: Within the sample, other DNA sequences also encode this same CDR3. This chain joins TRBV9 and TRBJ1-1; perhaps TRBD1 as D (6 bases). Trimming removed 4 bases from V and 1 base from J, with 14 bases in between. In germline, CDR1 is SGDLS, CDR2 YYNGEE. The CDR3 is made up of 15 amino acids. CDR3 protein: CASSPRGNRNTEAFF. In DNA form, the CDR3 reads TGTGCCAGCAGCCCTAGGGGGAACAGGAACACTGAAGCTTTCTTT.

The chain has TRBV2 and TRBJ1-6; 8 positions match TRBD1. Trimming cost V 9 bases and J 8 bases; bases outside gene matches: 12. Germline V lookup: CDR1 SNHLY, CDR2 FYNNEI. The CDR3 is 15 residues long. The CDR3 protein is CASYGIGQGYSPLHF. For the CDR3, the DNA is TGTGCCAGTTATGGGATAGGACAGGGTTATTCACCCCTCCACTTT.

The rearrangement joins TRBV27 to TRBJ1-2; the match to TRBD1 covers 10 bases. Germline V gene lookup returns CDR1 MNHEY and CDR2 SMNVEV (reference sequence). Unmatched junction bases numbered 10, after V lost 5 bases and J lost 4 bases. CDR3 length: 16 amino acids. The CDR3 region is CASSTGTGVKGYGYTF. DNA of the CDR3: TGTGCCAGCAGTACCGGGACAGGGGTTAAAGGCTATGGCTACACCTTC.

There are a few counts of this clone. The chain has TRBV2 and TRBJ2-7, with 13 bases that match TRBD2. This CDR3 comprises 14 residues. Germline V gene data show CDR1 as SNHLY and CDR2 as FYNNEI. With 6 bases clipped from V and 4 bases from J, the junction kept 3 bases outside the gene matches. The DNA for the CDR3 is TGTGCCAGCAGAGGACTAGCGGGGGCTTACGAGCAGTACTTC. It encodes CASRGLAGAYEQYF.

This clone was seen a single time. This chain connects TRBV27 to TRBJ2-3; 7 nucleotides align to TRBD1. The germline CDR1 and CDR2 sequences are MNHEY and SMNVEV (reference sequence). The trim removed 3 bases at V and 2 bases at J, leaving 8 bases unmatched. The CDR3 is 16 residues long. The CDR3 reads CASSFFDRASTDTQYF. The DNA for the CDR3 is TGTGCCAGCAGTTTTTTCGACAGGGCCTCCACAGATACGCAGTATTTT.

The chain combines TRBV5-6 with TRBJ2-7; TRBD2 matches 10 bases. Trimming at V came to 3 bases and at J to 2 bases, leaving 5 bases not matched to a gene. The germline gives CDR1 SGHDT, CDR2 YYEEEE. This CDR3 region has 15 residues. The CDR3 sequence is CASSSLAGAPYEQYF. CDR3 bases: TGTGCCAGCAGCTCTCTAGCGGGGGCCCCCTACGAGCAGTACTTC.

V usage is TRBV5-1 and J usage is TRBJ1-2, with 7 bases identical to TRBD1. This CDR3 is built from 14 residues. Germline CDR1 and CDR2: SGHRS and YFSETQ. J gave up 0 bases and V 2 bases, and 1 base lay outside the gene matches. This CDR3 reads CASSLQGTNYGYTF. CDR3 nucleotides: TGCGCCAGCAGCTTACAGGGGACTAACTATGGCTACACCTTC.

This clone was found many times. The J gene is TRBJ1-1, the V gene TRBV6-5; 9 bases fit TRBD1. Trimming removed 6 bases from V and 5 bases from J; junction bases left unmatched: 10. Germline V gene sequence: CDR1 MNHEY, CDR2 SVGAGI. This CDR3 comprises 15 residues. CDR3 in amino acids: CASRSLQGAGTEAFF. The CDR3 nucleotides read TGTGCCAGCAGATCCCTACAGGGGGCAGGGACTGAAGCTTTCTTT.

The CDR3 sequence: CASSLDRVGNQPQHF. Here the CDR3 DNA reads TGTGCCAGCAGCCTGGACAGGGTTGGCAATCAGCCCCAGCATTTT. The rearrangement joins TRBV6-6 to TRBJ1-5, with TRBD1 matching 8 bases. The V and J ends lost 6 bases and 2 bases, in that order; junction bases with no gene match: 6. The CDR3 contains 15 residues. Germline CDR1 reads MNHNY; CDR2 reads SVGAGI (reference sequence).

The gene calls are TRBV4-1 and TRBJ1-3; D possibly corresponds to TRBD1 (5 bases). This CDR3 contains 16 residues. Germline V gene sequence: CDR1 MGHRA, CDR2 YSYEKL. The V and J ends lost 3 bases and 0 bases respectively, with 12 bases between them. DNA of the CDR3: TGCGCCAGCAGCCAGCATGAACAGGACTCTGGAAACACCATATATTTT. Protein product: CASSQHEQDSGNTIYF.

This chain connects TRBV5-1 to TRBJ2-7, with unresolved D. This CDR3 is built from 11 residues. The germline V gene encodes CDR1 SGHRS and CDR2 YFSETQ. V dropped 3 bases and J dropped 4 bases, with 5 bases sitting between them. In DNA form, the CDR3 reads TGCGCCAGCAGCTACAAATACGAGCAGTACTTC. Protein sequence: CASSYKYEQYF.

V gene TRBV9 combines with J gene TRBJ2-1; 7 nucleotides line up with TRBD2. After removal of 4 bases from V and 6 bases from J, the junction contained 13 bases not matched to a gene. The length of the CDR3 is 16 residues. In germline, CDR1 is SGDLS, CDR2 YYNGEE. The CDR3, as DNA: TGTGCCAGCAGCCCCTGGGGGGGGAGTATGGGCAATGAGCAGTTCTTC. Amino acid sequence: CASSPWGGSMGNEQFF.

The genes are TRBV10-1 and TRBJ2-4, with unresolved D. V shed 0 bases and J shed 10 bases, with 10 bases lying between them. The germline V gene has CDR1 WNHNN and CDR2 SYGVQD (reference sequence). This CDR3 has 13 residues. The CDR3 loop reads CASSESSRAIQYF. The DNA for the CDR3 is TGCGCCAGCAGTGAGTCGTCCCGAGCGATTCAGTACTTC.

The rearrangement uses TRBV15 and TRBJ2-7; possibly TRBD1 for D (5 bases). Trimming removed 2 bases at V and 7 bases at J, with 12 bases between. This CDR3 spans 13 amino acids. Germline CDR1 and CDR2: LNHNV and YYDKDF (reference sequence). The CDR3 bases are TGTGCCACCAGCAGAACTACTTACAGGGAGCAGTACTTC. It encodes CATSRTTYREQYF.

This chain connects TRBV7-2 to TRBJ1-6; 7 nucleotides align to TRBD1. Unmatched junction bases numbered 5, after V lost 5 bases and J lost 4 bases. This CDR3 has 15 amino acids. Germline CDR1 reads SGHTA; CDR2 reads FQGNSA. In DNA form, the CDR3 reads TGTGCCAGCAGCCCCGGGACAGTATATAATTCACCCCTCCACTTT. This codes for CASSPGTVYNSPLHF.

The chain recombines TRBV18 with TRBJ1-5, with D possibly being TRBD1 (5 bases). The CDR3 consists of 15 residues. The germline gives CDR1 KGHSH, CDR2 LQKENI. V was shortened by 0 bases and J by 9 bases, with 15 bases between the two germline ends. The CDR3 spells CASSPPWASGGPQHF. For the CDR3, the DNA is TGTGCCAGCTCACCACCGTGGGCCTCCGGGGGGCCCCAGCATTTT.

The rearrangement links TRBV2 to TRBJ1-1, with 9 nucleotides matching TRBD1. V lost 8 bases and J lost 2; bases outside the gene matches: 3. This CDR3 has 13 amino acids. CDR1 is SNHLY and CDR2 is FYNNEI in the germline V gene. The CDR3 reads CASRGQGNTEAFF. Here the CDR3 DNA reads TGTGCCAGCCGGGGACAGGGTAACACTGAAGCTTTCTTT.